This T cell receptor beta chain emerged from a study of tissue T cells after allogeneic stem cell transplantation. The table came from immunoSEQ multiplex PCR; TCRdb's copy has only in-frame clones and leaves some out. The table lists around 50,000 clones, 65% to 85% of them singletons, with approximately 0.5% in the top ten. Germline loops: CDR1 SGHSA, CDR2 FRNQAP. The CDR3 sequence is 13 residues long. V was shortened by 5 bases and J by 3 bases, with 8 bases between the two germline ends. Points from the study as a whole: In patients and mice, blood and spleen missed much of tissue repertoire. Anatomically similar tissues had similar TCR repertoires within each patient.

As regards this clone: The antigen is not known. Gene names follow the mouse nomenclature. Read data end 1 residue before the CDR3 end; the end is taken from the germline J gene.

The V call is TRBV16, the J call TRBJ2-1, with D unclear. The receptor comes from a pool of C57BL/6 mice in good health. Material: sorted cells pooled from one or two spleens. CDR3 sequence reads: CASSGWPYAEQFF. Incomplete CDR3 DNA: TGTGCAAGCAGCGGCTGGCCCTATGCTGAGCAGTTC.